This TCR beta chain is from a study of T cells in Graves' hyperthyroidism and ophthalmopathy. The overall study: Prior to any treatment, at the point of initial diagnosis, peripheral blood was collected.

Hyperthyroidism had been newly diagnosed in patients aged 18 to 65, and its duration was under 2 months. Orbital computed tomography, thyroid ultrasound, serum thyroxine and TRAb, and clinical symptoms together informed the diagnoses. The junction had 4 bases not matched to a gene; V was cut back by 5 bases and J by 2 bases. This CDR3 region has 16 residues. In its sample, this clonotype was seen many times. Antigen: not known. TCR beta CDR3 region amplification was performed from RNA transcripts. RT-PCR in the first round (using the HTBI primer set) targeted the TCR CDR3. From the multiplex PCR reads, TCRdb called clonotypes with MiXCR, one entry per CDR3 protein. The data show around 620,000 distinct CDR3 sequences, around 15% seen once. Findings and limits, study-wide: Among thyroid clonotypes expanded above 0.001, most also appeared in blood.

The sequence derives from a woman in her twenties or thirties with Graves' hyperthyroidism. Sequenced sample: blood. The chain employs TRBV12-3 or TRBV12-4 and TRBJ2-1, with TRBD2 identical over 12 bases. The CDR3 spells CASSDWTSGAYNEQFF. Written as DNA, the CDR3 is TGTGCCAGCAGTGATTGGACTAGCGGGGCCTACAATGAGCAGTTCTTC.